This T cell receptor (beta chain) was documented in a study of T cells in localized non-small cell lung cancer. Sequencing was performed with immunoSEQ multiplex PCR; in TCRdb, only in-frame clones are kept and a portion is missing. This sample has tens of thousands of clones, with roughly 91% found just once. Broader study findings: Appearances in adjacent lung were noted for a median around 55 of the top 100 tumor clones.

As regards this clone: Antigen: not known.

The CDR3 totals 14 residues. Germline V CDR1 and CDR2: SGHRS, YFSETQ. The V end lost 0 bases, the J end lost 4 bases, and 10 bases lay between the germline ends. The sample was peripheral blood, taken before any cancer treatment. This sequence joins TRBV5-1 and TRBJ2-5; tentative D call: TRBD2 (6 bases). The sequence derives from a male donor aged 60 or over with stage I lung adenocarcinoma. The CDR3 nucleotides are TGCGCCAGCAGCTTGGATCAGGGAGGAGAGACCCAGTACTTC. Amino acid sequence: CASSLDQGGETQYF.